These 14 T cell receptor beta chains were sequenced from one sample in a study of CD8 T cells in Susac syndrome. RNA amounts of roughly 0.45 to 1 ug underwent reverse transcription with random hexamers. A single record per CDR3 protein comes from TCRdb applying MiXCR to the immunoSEQ multiplex PCR reads. Counted here are about 430,000 distinct CDR3 sequences, around 85% occurring once; the ten biggest clones make up under 0.15%. Material: CD8+ T cells from PBMCs. The receptors here all came from a human donor with multiple sclerosis.

The count of this clonotype is one. This chain links TRBV6-5 with TRBJ1-1; 10 nucleotides align to TRBD1. The germline gives CDR1 MNHEY, CDR2 SVGAGI. This CDR3 contains 16 residues. V shed 2 bases and J 3 bases; nucleotides not matched to a gene: 6. In DNA form, the CDR3 reads TGTGCCAGCAGTTACGCCGGGACAGGGGATTACACTGAAGCTTTCTTT. Its translation is CASSYAGTGDYTEAFF.

In nucleotides, the CDR3 is TGTGCCAGCAGTTTAGTGTCTCCCGAGGAGCAGTACTTC. This codes for CASSLVSPEEQYF. This chain uses TRBV27 with TRBJ2-7; D uncertain. The CDR3 extends over 13 amino acids. Trimming left V 2 bases short and J 7 bases short, with 12 bases between. Germline V lookup: CDR1 MNHEY, CDR2 SMNVEV (reference sequence).

This clonotype was counted a single time. The chain recombines TRBV6-1 with TRBJ1-2; TRBD1 matches 11 bases. V was clipped by 6 bases and J by 0 bases; unmatched bases: 6. Germline V gives CDR1 MNHNS, CDR2 SASEGT. CDR3 length: 16 residues. CDR3 residues: CASSTDRGPSNYGYTF. CDR3 coding DNA: TGTGCCAGCAGCACGGACAGGGGGCCCTCTAACTATGGCTACACCTTC.

The rearrangement joins TRBV28 to TRBJ2-5; D might be TRBD2 (6 bases). Germline CDR1 is MDHEN and CDR2 is SYDVKM. Trimming cost V 5 bases and J 3 bases, with 13 bases left between them. CDR3 length equals 14 residues. CDR3 in amino acids: CASSLSGLEETQYF. The DNA for the CDR3 is TGTGCCAGCAGTCTCTCGGGACTGGAAGAGACCCAGTACTTC.

J is TRBJ1-2 and V is TRBV19; possible D gene TRBD1, 5 bases. Germline CDR1 and CDR2: LNHDA and SQIVND (reference sequence). CDR3 size: 16 residues. Between the trimmed V and J ends, which lost 4 bases and 2 bases, there was a span of 17 bases. The CDR3 here is CASSRPLRGVNYGYTF. CDR3 coding DNA: TGTGCCAGTAGTAGGCCCCTGAGGGGCGTCAACTATGGCTACACCTTC.

The chain employs TRBV5-1 and TRBJ2-1, with 9 bases identical to TRBD1. Trimming cost V 5 bases and J 5 bases; bases outside gene matches: 5. Germline values: CDR1 SGHRS, CDR2 YFSETQ. There are 14 residues in the CDR3. The DNA of the CDR3 is TGCGCCAGCAGACGACAGGGGGAAGACAATGAGCAGTTCTTC. This translates into CASRRQGEDNEQFF.

The V gene is TRBV12-3 or TRBV12-4, the J gene TRBJ2-5; 12 nucleotides match TRBD2. The CDR3 covers 16 residues. CDR3 DNA: TGTGCTAGCGCCCCTCCACCTAGCGGGAGGGGAGAGACCCAGTACTTC. Its translation: CASAPPPSGRGETQYF.

This chain links TRBV5-1 with TRBJ1-2; possible D gene TRBD1, 5 bases. The V end was cut by 4 bases, the J end by 4 bases, with 17 bases between. Germline loops: CDR1 SGHRS, CDR2 YFSETQ. CDR3 size: 15 residues. The DNA of the CDR3 is TGCGCCAGCAGCCTGGGAGTGGAGGGGATCTATGGCTACACCTTC. Amino acids: CASSLGVEGIYGYTF.

This clonotype occurred a few times. The V and J genes are TRBV7-9 and TRBJ2-1; D remains unclear. Germline assignment: CDR1 SEHNR and CDR2 FQNEAQ (reference sequence). The CDR3 loop spans 13 amino acids. Trimming took 5 bases from V and 5 from J, leaving 10 bases between them. The CDR3 DNA follows: TGTGCCAGCAGCCCGGGTAACAACAATGAGCAGTTCTTC. Protein: CASSPGNNNEQFF.

The rearrangement links TRBV2 to TRBJ1-2, with TRBD1 matching over 8 bases. J gave up 2 bases and V 7 bases, and 6 bases lay outside the gene matches. The CDR3 has 14 residues. The germline V gene encodes CDR1 SNHLY and CDR2 FYNNEI. The CDR3 loop is CASMGTGGNYGYTF. For the CDR3, the DNA is TGTGCCAGCATGGGGACAGGCGGAAACTATGGCTACACCTTC.

This chain joins TRBV2 and TRBJ2-3; 9 bases are shared with TRBD2. This CDR3 spans 15 amino acids. The germline CDR1 and CDR2 sequences are SNHLY and FYNNEI. V lost 8 bases and J lost 2; bases outside the gene matches: 8. This CDR3 is CASARPSGITDTQYF. The CDR3 DNA reads as TGTGCCAGCGCTAGACCTAGCGGGATCACAGATACGCAGTATTTT.

J is TRBJ1-1 and V is TRBV5-1, with a weak D call TRBD1 (5 bases). The V gene lost 1 base and the J gene lost 4 bases, with 14 bases spanning the gap. The CDR3 extends over 15 amino acids. The germline CDR1 and CDR2 sequences are SGHRS and YFSETQ. Written as DNA, the CDR3 is TGCGCCAGCAGCTTGTCCTCCAATGGGGGCACTGAAGCTTTCTTT. It encodes CASSLSSNGGTEAFF. The entire variable domain, with the rest obtained from reference TRBV5-1 and TRBJ1-1, is as follows: KAGVTQTPRYLIKTRGQQVTLSCSPISGHRSVSWYQQTPGQGLQFLFEYFSETQRNKGNFPGRFSGRQFSNSRSEMNVSTLELGDSALYLCASSLSSNGGTEAFFGQGTRLTVV.

In regard to this clonotype: The junction departs from the called germline gene at one end, perhaps through a read error. V is TRBV27 and J is TRBJ1-5, with D tentatively TRBD1 (6 bases). CDR3 length: 15 amino acids. Germline V gives CDR1 MNHEY, CDR2 SMNVEV (reference sequence). The CDR3 sequence is CASSLSTGSNQPQHF. CDR3 nucleotides: TGTGCCAGCAGCTTATCGACAGGAAGCAATCAGCCCCAGCATTTT.

This clonotype was recorded only once. The V call is TRBV4-1, the J call TRBJ1-5, with D uncertain. Germline V gene sequence: CDR1 MGHRA, CDR2 YSYEKL. This CDR3 is 14 amino acids long. Trimming removed 3 bases at V and 3 bases at J, with 9 bases between. In DNA, the CDR3 is TGCGCCAGCAGCCAGGGGTACGACAATCAGCCCCAGCATTTT. This translates into CASSQGYDNQPQHF.